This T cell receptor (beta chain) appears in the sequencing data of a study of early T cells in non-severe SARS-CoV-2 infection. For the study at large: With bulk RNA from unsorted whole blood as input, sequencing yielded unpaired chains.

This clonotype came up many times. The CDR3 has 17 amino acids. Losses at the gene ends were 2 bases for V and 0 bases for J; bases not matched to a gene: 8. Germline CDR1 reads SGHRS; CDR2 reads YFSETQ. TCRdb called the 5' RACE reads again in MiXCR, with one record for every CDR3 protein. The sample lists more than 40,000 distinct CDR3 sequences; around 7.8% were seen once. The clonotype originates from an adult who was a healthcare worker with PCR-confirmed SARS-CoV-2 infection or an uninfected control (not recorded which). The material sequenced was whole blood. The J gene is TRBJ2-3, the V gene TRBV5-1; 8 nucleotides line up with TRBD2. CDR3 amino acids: CASSLAGVSTSTDTQYF. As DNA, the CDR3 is TGCGCCAGCAGCTTAGCGGGGGTGTCGACTAGCACAGATACGCAGTATTTT.